This TCR beta chain originates from a study of technical replicates of blood from a handful of donors. Deletions cut 0 bases from V and 8 bases from J, with 15 bases between. The CDR3 contains 14 residues. From germline, CDR1 is SGDLS and CDR2 YYNGEE. The method was immunoSEQ multiplex PCR; TCRdb's version includes in-frame clones alone and lacks a portion of them. The sample records under 95,000 clones, approximately 94% being singletons. The chain employs TRBV9 and TRBJ2-7; tentatively, D is TRBD1 (7 bases). The sample was T cells isolated from PBMCs. The sequence was collected from a human donor in good health. The CDR3 protein is CASSVGGGTVKQYF. CDR3 in DNA: TGTGCCAGCAGCGTAGGTGGGGGGACAGTTAAGCAGTACTTC.